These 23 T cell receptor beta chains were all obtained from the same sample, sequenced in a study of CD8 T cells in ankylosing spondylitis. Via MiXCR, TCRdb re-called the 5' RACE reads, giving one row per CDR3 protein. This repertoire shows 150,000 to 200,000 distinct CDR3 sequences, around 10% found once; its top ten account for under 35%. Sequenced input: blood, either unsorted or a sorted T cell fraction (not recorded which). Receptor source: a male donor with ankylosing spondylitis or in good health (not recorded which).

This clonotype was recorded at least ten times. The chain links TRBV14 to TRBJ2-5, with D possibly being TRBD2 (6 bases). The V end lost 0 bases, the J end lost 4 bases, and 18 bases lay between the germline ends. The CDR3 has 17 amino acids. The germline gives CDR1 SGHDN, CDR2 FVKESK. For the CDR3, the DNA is TGTGCCAGCAGCCAAGATCTGGGGACTCCCGTTGGAGAGACCCAGTACTTC. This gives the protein CASSQDLGTPVGETQYF. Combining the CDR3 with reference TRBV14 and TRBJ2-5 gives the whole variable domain EAGVTQFPSHSVIEKGQTVTLRCDPISGHDNLYWYRRVMGKEIKFLLHFVKESKQDESGMPNNRFLAERTGGTYSTLKVQPAELEDSGVYFCASSQDLGTPVGETQYFGPGTRLLVL.

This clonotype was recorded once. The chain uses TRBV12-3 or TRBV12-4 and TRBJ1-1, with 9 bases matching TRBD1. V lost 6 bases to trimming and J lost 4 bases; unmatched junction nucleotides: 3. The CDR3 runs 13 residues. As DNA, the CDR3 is TGTGCCAGCAGAGGGACAGGGCGCACTGAAGCTTTCTTT. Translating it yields CASRGTGRTEAFF.

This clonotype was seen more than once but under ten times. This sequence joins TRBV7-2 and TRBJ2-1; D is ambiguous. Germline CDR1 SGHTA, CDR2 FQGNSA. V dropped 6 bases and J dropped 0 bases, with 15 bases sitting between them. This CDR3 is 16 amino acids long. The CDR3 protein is CASSFPITSSYNEQFF. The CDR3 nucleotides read TGTGCCAGCAGTTTTCCGATAACGAGCTCCTACAATGAGCAGTTCTTC.

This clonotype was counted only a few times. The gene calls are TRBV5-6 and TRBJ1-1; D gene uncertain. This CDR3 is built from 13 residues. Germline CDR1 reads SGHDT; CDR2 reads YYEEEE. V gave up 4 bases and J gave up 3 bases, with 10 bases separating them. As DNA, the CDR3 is TGTGCCAGCAGCCCCGGAAAGTACACTGAAGCTTTCTTT. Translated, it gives CASSPGKYTEAFF.

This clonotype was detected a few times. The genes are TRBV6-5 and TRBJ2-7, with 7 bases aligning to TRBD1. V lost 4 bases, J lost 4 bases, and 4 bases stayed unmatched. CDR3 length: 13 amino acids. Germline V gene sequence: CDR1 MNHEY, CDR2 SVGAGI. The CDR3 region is CASSWDSRYEQYF. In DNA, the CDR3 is TGTGCCAGCAGTTGGGACAGTCGGTACGAGCAGTACTTC.

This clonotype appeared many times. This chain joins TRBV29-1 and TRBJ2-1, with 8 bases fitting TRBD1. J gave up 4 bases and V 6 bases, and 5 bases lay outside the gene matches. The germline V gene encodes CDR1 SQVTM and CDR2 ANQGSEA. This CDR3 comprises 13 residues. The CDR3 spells CSVPGQAYNEQFF. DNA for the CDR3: TGCAGCGTCCCGGGACAGGCTTACAATGAGCAGTTCTTC.

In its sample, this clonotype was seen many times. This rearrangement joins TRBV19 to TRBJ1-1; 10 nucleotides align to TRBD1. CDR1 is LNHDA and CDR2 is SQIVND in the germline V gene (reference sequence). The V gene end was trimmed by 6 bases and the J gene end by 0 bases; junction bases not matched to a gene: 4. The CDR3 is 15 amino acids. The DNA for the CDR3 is TGTGCCAGTAGCGAGACAGGGGGCCTGAACACTGAAGCTTTCTTT. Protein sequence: CASSETGGLNTEAFF.

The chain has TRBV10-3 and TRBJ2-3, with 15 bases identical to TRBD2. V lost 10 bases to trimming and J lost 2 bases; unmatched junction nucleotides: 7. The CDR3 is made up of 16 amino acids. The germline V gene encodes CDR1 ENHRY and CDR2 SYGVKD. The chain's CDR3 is CATAGLAGGFTDTQYF. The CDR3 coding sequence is TGTGCCACCGCGGGACTAGCGGGGGGTTTCACAGATACGCAGTATTTT.

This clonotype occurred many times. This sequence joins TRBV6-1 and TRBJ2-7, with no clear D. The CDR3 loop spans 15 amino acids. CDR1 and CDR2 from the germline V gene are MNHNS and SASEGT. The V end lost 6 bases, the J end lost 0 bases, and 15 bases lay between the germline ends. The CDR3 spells CASSREARSSYEQYF. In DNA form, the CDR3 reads TGTGCCAGCAGCCGAGAGGCTAGGAGCTCCTACGAGCAGTACTTC.

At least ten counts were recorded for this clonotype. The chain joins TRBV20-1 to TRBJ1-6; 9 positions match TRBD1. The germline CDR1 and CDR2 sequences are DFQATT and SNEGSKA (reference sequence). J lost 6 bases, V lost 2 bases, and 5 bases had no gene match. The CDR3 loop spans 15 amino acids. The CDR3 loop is CSARPWDRVNSPLHF. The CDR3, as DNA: TGCAGTGCTAGACCGTGGGACAGGGTTAATTCACCCCTCCACTTT.

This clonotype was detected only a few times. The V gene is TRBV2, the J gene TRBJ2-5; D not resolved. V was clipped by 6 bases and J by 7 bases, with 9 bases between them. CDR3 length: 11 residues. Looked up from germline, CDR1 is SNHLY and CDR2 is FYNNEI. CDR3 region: CASRESWTQYF. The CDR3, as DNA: TGTGCCAGCAGGGAGAGTTGGACCCAGTACTTC.

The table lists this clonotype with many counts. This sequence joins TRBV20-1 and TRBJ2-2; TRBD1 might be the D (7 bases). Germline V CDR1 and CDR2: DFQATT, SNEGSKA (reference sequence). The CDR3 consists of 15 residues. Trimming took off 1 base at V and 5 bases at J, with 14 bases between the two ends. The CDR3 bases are TGCAGTGCTAGAGGGGGGGACAGCTTGACCGGGGAGCTGTTTTTT. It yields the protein CSARGGDSLTGELFF.

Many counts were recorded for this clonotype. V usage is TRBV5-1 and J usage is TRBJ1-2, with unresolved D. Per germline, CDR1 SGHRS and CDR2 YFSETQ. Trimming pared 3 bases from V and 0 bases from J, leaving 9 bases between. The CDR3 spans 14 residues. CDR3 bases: TGCGCCAGCAGCTCGACCACCACTAACTATGGCTACACCTTC. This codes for CASSSTTTNYGYTF. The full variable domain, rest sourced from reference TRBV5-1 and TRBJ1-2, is KAGVTQTPRYLIKTRGQQVTLSCSPISGHRSVSWYQQTPGQGLQFLFEYFSETQRNKGNFPGRFSGRQFSNSRSEMNVSTLELGDSALYLCASSSTTTNYGYTFGSGTRLTVV.

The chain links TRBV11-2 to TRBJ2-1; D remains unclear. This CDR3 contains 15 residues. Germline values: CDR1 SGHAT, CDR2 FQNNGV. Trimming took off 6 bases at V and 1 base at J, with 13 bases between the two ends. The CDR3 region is CASRLEIGSYNEQFF. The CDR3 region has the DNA TGTGCCAGCAGGTTGGAGATCGGTTCCTACAATGAGCAGTTCTTC.

The CDR3 region has the DNA TGTGCCAGCAGCTTAGCGCCGTCAGTGTACGAGCAGTACTTC. It translates to CASSLAPSVYEQYF. The chain links TRBV7-8 to TRBJ2-7; D ambiguous. The CDR3 loop spans 14 amino acids. The germline gives CDR1 SGHVS, CDR2 FQNEAQ. V lost 0 bases to trimming and J lost 4 bases, with 10 bases between them.

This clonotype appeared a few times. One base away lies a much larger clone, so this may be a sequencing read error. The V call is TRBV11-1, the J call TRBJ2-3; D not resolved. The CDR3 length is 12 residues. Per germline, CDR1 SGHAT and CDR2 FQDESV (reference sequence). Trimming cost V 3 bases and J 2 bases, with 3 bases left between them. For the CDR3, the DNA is TGTGCCAGCAGCTTCCTCACAGATACGCAGTATTTT. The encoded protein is CASSFLTDTQYF.

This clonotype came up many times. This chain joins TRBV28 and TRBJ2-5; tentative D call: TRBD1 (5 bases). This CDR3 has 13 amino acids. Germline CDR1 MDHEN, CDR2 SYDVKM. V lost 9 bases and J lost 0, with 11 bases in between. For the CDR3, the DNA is TGTGCCAGTGACAGCGCCAACCAAGAGACCCAGTACTTC. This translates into CASDSANQETQYF.

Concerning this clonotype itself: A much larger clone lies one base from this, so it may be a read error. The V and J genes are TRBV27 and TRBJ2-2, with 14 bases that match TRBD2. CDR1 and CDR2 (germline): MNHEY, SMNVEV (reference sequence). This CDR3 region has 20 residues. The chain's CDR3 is CASSLSSTGLAGELTGKLFF. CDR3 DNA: TGTGCCAGCAGTTTATCTTCCACGGGACTAGCGGGAGAATTGACCGGGAAGCTGTTTTTT.

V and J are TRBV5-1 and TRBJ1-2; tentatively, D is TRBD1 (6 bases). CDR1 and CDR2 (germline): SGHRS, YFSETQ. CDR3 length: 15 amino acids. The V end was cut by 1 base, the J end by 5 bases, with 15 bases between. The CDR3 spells CASSLFVGGGYGYTF. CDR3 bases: TGCGCCAGCAGCTTGTTCGTTGGGGGCGGATATGGCTACACCTTC.

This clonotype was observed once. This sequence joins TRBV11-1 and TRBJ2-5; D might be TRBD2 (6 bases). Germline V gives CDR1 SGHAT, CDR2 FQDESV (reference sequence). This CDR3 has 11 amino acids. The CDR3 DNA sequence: TGTCTTGGGGGGTACCAAGAGACCCAGTACTTC. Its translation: CLGGYQETQYF. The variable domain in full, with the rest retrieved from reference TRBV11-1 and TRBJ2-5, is EAEVAQSPRYKITEKSQAVAFWCDPISGHATLYWYRQILGQGPELLVQFQDESVVDDSQLPKDRFSAERLKGVDSTLKIQPAELGDSAMYLCLGGYQETQYFGPGTRLLVL.

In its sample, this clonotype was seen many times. CDR3 in amino acids: CSARLLGGLAGDEQFF. The CDR3 DNA reads TGCAGTGCTAGACTCTTGGGGGGGCTAGCGGGAGATGAGCAGTTCTTC. The chain links TRBV20-1 to TRBJ2-1, with 10 positions matching TRBD2. Trimming cost V 2 bases and J 8 bases; bases outside gene matches: 12. CDR1 is DFQATT, CDR2 SNEGSKA, per germline (reference sequence). This CDR3 has 16 amino acids.

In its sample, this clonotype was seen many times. This chain's CDR3 is CASSPEGAPEKLFF. The CDR3 DNA reads TGTGCCAGCAGCCCAGAAGGGGCCCCTGAAAAACTGTTTTTT. V usage is TRBV7-8 and J usage is TRBJ1-4, with D possibly being TRBD1 (5 bases). The CDR3 sequence is 14 residues long. Germline CDR1 SGHVS, CDR2 FQNEAQ. V gave up 5 bases and J gave up 7 bases, with 14 bases separating them.

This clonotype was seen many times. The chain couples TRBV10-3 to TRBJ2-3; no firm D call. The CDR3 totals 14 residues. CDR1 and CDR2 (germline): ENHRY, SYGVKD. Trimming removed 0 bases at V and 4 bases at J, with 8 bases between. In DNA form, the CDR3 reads TGTGCCATCAGTGAGTCGGCCGGACCAGATACGCAGTATTTT. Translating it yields CAISESAGPDTQYF.